What follows is one T cell receptor (beta chain) and its context. Its antigen is currently not known. The junction shows a germline mismatch at one end, possibly a read error. The immunoSEQ Assay, a bias-controlled multiplex PCR, was used to amplify TCRbeta CDR3 regions from genomic DNA. In the paper's pipeline: Nucleated cell counts per sample were estimated from amplification of reference gene primers within the assay. To quantify the absolute abundance of each unique TCRbeta CDR3 rearrangement, sequence reads were collapsed and filtered. For each sample, productive Simpson clonality was calculated as the square root of Simpson's diversity index over productive rearrangements. TCRdb took this table from immuneACCESS and kept in-frame rearrangements with V and J called. Such tables lack part of the clones; where checked against another copy, unresolved V genes explain under half of the gap, and the rest is unexplained. The DNA gave D and trimming, while V, J and clone size come from that table. Recorded for this sample are about 88,000 clones; 90% of them occurred a single time. The top ten hold 1.5% to 2% of the sample.

This entry comes from a study of blood T cell repertoires in COVID-19 (dated by TCRdb to 2020 to 2021). Study-level background: Samples from collaborators originated in the United States, Italy and Spain and spanned both the acute and convalescent phases of COVID-19. Where available, HLA class I and class II types were obtained from metadata supplied by the sample provider rather than from assay-based typing. A freely available public database, intended as a resource for researchers studying the immune response to SARS-CoV-2, is where the repertoires were released. The dataset comprised deeply sampled blood TCRbeta repertoires from subjects exposed to, actively infected with, or recovered from COVID-19. A de-identified subject ID, COVID-19 status, age in years and sex were almost always included in the sample metadata. The material from the prospective study consisted of cDNA or gDNA derived from T cells, B-cell-depleted T cells, or PBMCs. The samples were drawn from two sources: the first 160 participants of the ongoing ImmuneRACE study, and 1,000 to 1,500 subjects contributed by 6 global collaborators.

Collaborating institutions collected whole blood in K2EDTA tubes following their own protocols. Collaborator samples were shipped for TCRbeta analysis as frozen whole blood, isolated PBMCs, or DNA extracted from either sample type. On the study overall, not on this receptor specifically: How much clinical and demographic metadata was included differed by source and by participant, and the metadata was provided uncurated.

The CDR3 contains 14 residues, cysteine and phenylalanine counted. Just CDR3 DNA is preserved here, 42 bases in frame from base 1. As encoded in the germline V gene, CDR1 is SGHTA while CDR2 is FQGNSA. The source material was peripheral blood. The receptor comes from a man aged 55 to 69 with acute or convalescent COVID-19. This chain is built from TRBV7-2 and TRBJ2-7; a stretch of 8 junction bases matches TRBD2. The CDR3 region has the sequence CASSLAGLSYEQYF. The bases read TGTGCCAGCAGCCTAGCGGGCCTTTCATACGAGCAGTACTTC.